This T cell receptor beta chain was found in a study of shared clonotypes between healthy human individuals (dated by TCRdb to about 2020). Study-level background: A couple of women and a few men aged 18 to 49 years were included in the cohort. To increase sequencing depth and limit assay-specific biases, different laboratories used diverse techniques to prepare libraries and sequence TCR repertoires. For each donor, three plates each were used for CD4 naive and CD4 memory, two plates were used for CD8 naive, and one plate was used for CD8 memory. Leukapheresis yielded between about 0.85 and 9.5 billion PBMCs per donor. To estimate repertoire size and how much clonotype sharing occurs between individuals, the study deeply sequenced the blood TCR repertoires of 5 or 6 healthy adults.

Using the deep immunoSEQ assay, multiplex PCR amplified TCR CDR3 regions from genomic DNA. Genomic DNA extracted from each cell subset was distributed evenly over all wells of several immunoSEQ 96-well plates, and each plate served as one replicate. Each replicate PCR for sorted subsets received roughly 0.2 ug genomic DNA, equal to roughly 30,000 T cell genomes. Purified libraries were quantified with a Qubit 3.0 fluorometer, sized on a Bioanalyzer 2100, and re-quantified with the KAPA Library Quantification kit. Every immunoSEQ 96-well plate was sequenced on a dedicated single-read 150-cycle Illumina NextSeq 550 flow cell. Processing in the source paper ran as follows. Because the immunoSEQ output included only junctional sequences and no quality scores, the filtering could not be the same as the filtering used for full-length reads. Sequences were annotated with PyIR, a Python wrapper for IgBLAST v1.9, and V/J genes and CDR3 were assigned using IMGT germline references. Reads were filtered out if the reads had weak V/J assignments (E-value above 1e-6), no CDR3, stop codons, out-of-frame junctions, or ambiguous translated residues. V3J clonotypes were defined as sequences sharing the same inferred V gene, J gene, and CDR3 amino acid sequence. Percentage overlap between repertoires was computed as shared unique clonotypes divided by the size of the smaller repertoire. Repertoire richness was assessed with RTK rarefaction, the Chao1 estimator, and Recon v2.1 estimates of unobserved clonotypes. Generation probabilities were computed with OLGA for all TCRbeta clonotypes obtained by the gDNA method from several donors. TCRdb's version of the immuneACCESS table is confined to in-frame rearrangements and falls short of the full clone set. An unresolved V gene accounts for under half of the shortfall where checked; the remainder is of unknown origin. V and J calls and clone size are given by that table; D and trimming were obtained from the DNA. This sample gives more than 1.2 million clones in total; around 98.5% of them show up just once. The ten largest clones capture around 0.38% of the sample.

Donors were healthy HIV-negative adults with no recently reported acute infections or vaccinations. Every donor was a Caucasian adult residing in Nashville, Tennessee, USA. CD4+ T cells were enriched by magnetic negative selection, after which naive cells were positively selected on CD45RA and the negative fraction was taken as the memory subset. After blood collection by leukapheresis, PBMCs were isolated using Ficoll-Histopaque density gradient centrifugation and then cryopreserved in the vapor phase of liquid nitrogen. Analytical flow cytometry was used to check the purity and quantity of each magnetically sorted T cell population. Genomic DNA was isolated from each sorted fraction and quantified by UV absorbance on a Nanodrop 2000c. What the study reported, not specific to this receptor: Clonotypes shared by all four sorted-subset donors showed higher generation probabilities than non-shared clonotypes. Pairwise subsampling indicated that sequencing depth was expected to affect the degree of clonotype sharing among donors. The small number of donors limited the genetic and exposure-history diversity represented. Only blood was sampled, and tissue TCR repertoires likely differ from those in blood. Rarefaction of sorted-subset datasets indicated incomplete sequencing despite the large sequencing depth. Across a few donors, around 5.4% of naive CD4, roughly 3.4% of naive CD8, 2% to 2.5% of memory CD4, and roughly 0.41% of memory CD8 clonotypes were shared. Naive subsets generally had larger estimated clonotype richness than memory subsets.

V is cut back by 5 bases and J by 9 bases, with 9 bases in the junction unmatched. Taken from the germline V gene, the CDR1 and CDR2 loops are SGHTA and FQGNSA. Counted from cysteine to phenylalanine, this CDR3 has 13 amino acids. Only the CDR3 DNA stays, 39 bases, in frame from base 1. Remarks on this clone: The specificity of this receptor is unknown. The record has no base qualities; no much larger clone is one base away.

This TCR was recovered from a man aged 25-45 years in good health. The sample was naive CD4+ T cells sorted from blood. The cell subset or site label on this specimen signifies: CD45RA+ positively selected. The chain is encoded by TRBV7-2 joined to TRBJ2-7; 8 junctional bases match TRBD1. CDR3 loop: CASSQDREFGQYF. The sequenced DNA is TGTGCCAGCAGCCAGGACAGGGAGTTCGGGCAGTACTTC.